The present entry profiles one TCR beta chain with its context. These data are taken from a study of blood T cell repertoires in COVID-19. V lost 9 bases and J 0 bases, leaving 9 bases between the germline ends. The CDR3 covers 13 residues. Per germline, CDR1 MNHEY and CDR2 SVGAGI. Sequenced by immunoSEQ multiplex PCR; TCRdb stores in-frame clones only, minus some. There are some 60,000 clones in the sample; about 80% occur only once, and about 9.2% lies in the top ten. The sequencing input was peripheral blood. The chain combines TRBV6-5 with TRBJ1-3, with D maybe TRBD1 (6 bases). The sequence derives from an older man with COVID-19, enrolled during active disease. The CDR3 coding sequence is TGTGCCAGTAAGGACAGCTCTGGAAACACCATATATTTT. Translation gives CASKDSSGNTIYF.